Below, one T cell receptor beta chain is given with its context. The antigen remains unidentified. This sample is drawn from a study of shared clonotypes between healthy human individuals. Overall study: CD4 naive and CD4 memory each took three plates per donor, while CD8 naive took two and CD8 memory one. Notes on the study in general: Clonotype sharing across several donors was observed for around 4.8% of naive CD4 clonotypes.

CD45RO-negative, CCR7-selected cells formed the naive CD8 fraction, which excluded terminally differentiated effector memory CD45RA+ cells. Execution of the assay was at deep level. Sorted-subset replicate PCRs used 200 ng of genomic DNA. This amount corresponded to 33,000 or so T cell genomes. Some clones are missing from TCRdb's copy, which holds only in-frame ones; the method was immunoSEQ multiplex PCR. The sample shows 800,000 to 950,000 clones, about 96% of them seen only once. The CDR3 runs 13 residues. Germline V gene data show CDR1 as SGDLS and CDR2 as YYNGEE. Trimming removed 4 bases at V and 0 bases at J, with 8 bases between.

The specimen sequenced was naive CD8+ T cells sorted from blood. The TCR was taken from a man aged 25 to 40 in good health. The gene calls are TRBV9 and TRBJ2-7; D may be TRBD1 (5 bases). CDR3 sequence reads: CASSPGISYEQYF. The CDR3 DNA follows: TGTGCCAGCAGCCCAGGGATCTCCTACGAGCAGTACTTC.